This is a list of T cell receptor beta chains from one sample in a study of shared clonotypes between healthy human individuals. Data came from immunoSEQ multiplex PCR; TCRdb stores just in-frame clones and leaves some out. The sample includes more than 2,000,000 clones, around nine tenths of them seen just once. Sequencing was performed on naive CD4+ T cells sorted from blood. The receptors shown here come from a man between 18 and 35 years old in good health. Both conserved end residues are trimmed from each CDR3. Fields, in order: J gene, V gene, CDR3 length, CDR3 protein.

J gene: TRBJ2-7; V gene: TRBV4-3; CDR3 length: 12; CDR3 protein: ASSQGSVSHEQY
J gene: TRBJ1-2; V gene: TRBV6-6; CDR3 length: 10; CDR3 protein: ASSPDRRGYT
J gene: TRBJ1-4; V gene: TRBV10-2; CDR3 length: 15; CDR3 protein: ASSDPLTRTGLEKLF
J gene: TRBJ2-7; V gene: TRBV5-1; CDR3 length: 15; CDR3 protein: ASSRMLDRRNSYEQY
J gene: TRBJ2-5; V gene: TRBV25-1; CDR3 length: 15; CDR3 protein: ASSDSGLAGYQETQY
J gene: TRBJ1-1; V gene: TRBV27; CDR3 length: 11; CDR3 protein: ASSLTGNTEAF
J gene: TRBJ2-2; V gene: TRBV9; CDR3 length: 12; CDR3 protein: ASSVVMRSGELF
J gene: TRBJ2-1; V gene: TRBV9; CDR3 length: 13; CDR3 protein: ASSPFSGSYNEQF
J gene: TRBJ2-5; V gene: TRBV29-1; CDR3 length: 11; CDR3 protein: SVDSRGGETQY
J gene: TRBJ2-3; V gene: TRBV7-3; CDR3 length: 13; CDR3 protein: ASSFSRDTPDTQY
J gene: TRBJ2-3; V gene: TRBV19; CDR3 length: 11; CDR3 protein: ASKKADTDTQY
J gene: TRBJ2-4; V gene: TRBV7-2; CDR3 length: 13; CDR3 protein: ASSSAGGGKNIQY
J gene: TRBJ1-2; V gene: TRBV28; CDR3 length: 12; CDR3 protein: AIPAQEGNYGYT
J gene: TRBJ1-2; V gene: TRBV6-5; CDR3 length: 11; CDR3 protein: ASSQTANYGYT
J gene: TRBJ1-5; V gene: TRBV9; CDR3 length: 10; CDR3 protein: ASSGDGGPQH
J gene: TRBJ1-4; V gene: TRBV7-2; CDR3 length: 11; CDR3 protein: ASSLGTNEKLF
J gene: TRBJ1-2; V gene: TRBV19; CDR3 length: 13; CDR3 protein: ASSIPTGKWDGYT
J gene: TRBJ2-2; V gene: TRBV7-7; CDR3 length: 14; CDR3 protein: ASSLAGAGGTGELF
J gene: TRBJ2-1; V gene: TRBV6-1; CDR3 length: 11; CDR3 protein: ASILTGGYEQF
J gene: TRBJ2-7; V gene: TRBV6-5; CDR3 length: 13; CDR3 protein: ASSYRNRGSYEQY
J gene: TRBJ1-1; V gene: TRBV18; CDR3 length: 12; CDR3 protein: ASSPEGVNTEAF
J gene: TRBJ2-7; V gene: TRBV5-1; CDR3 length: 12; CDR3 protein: ASSLNGGYYEQY
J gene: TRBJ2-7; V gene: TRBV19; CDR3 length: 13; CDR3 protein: ASSINLSGVEEQY
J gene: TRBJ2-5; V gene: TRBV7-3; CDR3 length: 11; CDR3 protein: ASSPQYQETQY
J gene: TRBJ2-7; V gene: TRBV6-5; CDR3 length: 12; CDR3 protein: ASSYGGQGNEQY
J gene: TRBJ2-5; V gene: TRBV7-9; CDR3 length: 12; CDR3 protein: ASSFGGVQETQY
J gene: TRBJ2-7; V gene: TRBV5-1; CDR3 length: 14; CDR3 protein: ASSSGNSGGAYEQY
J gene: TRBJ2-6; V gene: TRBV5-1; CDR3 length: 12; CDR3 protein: ASAQSSGANVLT
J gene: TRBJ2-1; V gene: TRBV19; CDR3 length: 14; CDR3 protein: ASSIVLAGGFNEQF
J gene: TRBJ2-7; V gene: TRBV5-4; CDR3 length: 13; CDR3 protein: ASSLGRGGFYEQY
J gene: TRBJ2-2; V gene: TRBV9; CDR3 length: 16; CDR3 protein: ASSVRGERGAPTGELF
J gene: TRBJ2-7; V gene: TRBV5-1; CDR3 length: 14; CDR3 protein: ASSPGSAGVTYEQY
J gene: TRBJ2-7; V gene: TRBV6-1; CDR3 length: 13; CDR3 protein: ASSWMGGPTYEQY
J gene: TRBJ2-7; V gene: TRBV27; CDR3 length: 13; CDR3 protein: ASSLWREGYYEQY
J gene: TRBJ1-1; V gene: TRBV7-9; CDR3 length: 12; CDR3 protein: ASSSTGRNTEAF
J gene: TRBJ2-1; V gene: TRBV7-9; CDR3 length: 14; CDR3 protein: ASSPPTGSFANEQF
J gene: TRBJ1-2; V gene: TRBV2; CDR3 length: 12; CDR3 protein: ASSGDRPNYGYT
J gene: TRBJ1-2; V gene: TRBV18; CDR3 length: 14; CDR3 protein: ASSPLQGPRSSGYT
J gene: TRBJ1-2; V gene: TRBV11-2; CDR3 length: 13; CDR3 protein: ASSLEGLGNYGYT
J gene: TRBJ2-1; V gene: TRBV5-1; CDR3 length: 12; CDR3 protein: ASSLGPGVPEQF
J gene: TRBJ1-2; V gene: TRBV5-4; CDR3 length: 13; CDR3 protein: ASSLDPGTNYGYT
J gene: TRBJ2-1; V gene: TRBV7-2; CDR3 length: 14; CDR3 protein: ASSTRLAGKDNEQF
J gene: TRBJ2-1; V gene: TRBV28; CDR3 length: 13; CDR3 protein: ASSLSLERPPRQF
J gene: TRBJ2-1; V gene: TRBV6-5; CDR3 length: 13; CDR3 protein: ATKAGTGGRNEQF
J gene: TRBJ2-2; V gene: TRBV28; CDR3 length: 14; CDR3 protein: ASRQAGGRHTGELF
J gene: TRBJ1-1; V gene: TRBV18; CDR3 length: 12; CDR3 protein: ASSQGTSGTEAF
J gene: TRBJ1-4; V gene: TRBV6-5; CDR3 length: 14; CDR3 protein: ASSSGTSATNEKLF